The clone carrying this TCR beta chain turned up a few times. The antigen is unknown. Germline assignment: CDR1 SEHNR and CDR2 FQNEAQ (reference sequence). Trimming cost V 5 bases and J 3 bases; bases outside gene matches: 5. The CDR3 is 14 amino acids. This record comes from a study of T-cell memory formation after mild COVID-19. Regarding the study as a whole: Those CD4+ clones that contracted were mainly in CM and EM (CD8+ ones in EMRA).

After 5'RACE with constant-segment primers, TCR alpha and TCR beta cDNA libraries carrying sample barcodes and UMIs were obtained. TCRdb re-derived calls from the 5' RACE reads in MiXCR, one entry per CDR3 protein. The data contain around 340,000 distinct CDR3 sequences, more than 20% of them singletons. Sequencing input: PBMCs or a T cell subset sorted from them (not recorded which). The rearrangement links TRBV7-9 to TRBJ1-2; TRBD1 agrees at 8 bases. This clonotype was obtained from an adult woman who had mild COVID-19 (a few samples of this study predate the infection). Cell type and time point are not known. The CDR3 DNA follows: TGTGCCAGCAGCCCAAAGGGACAGGACTATGGCTACACCTTC. This codes for CASSPKGQDYGYTF.